This TCR beta chain was recorded in a study of T cell changes during pregnancy in multiple sclerosis. Generated by immunoSEQ multiplex PCR, the TCRdb table keeps only in-frame clones and is missing some. The sample holds just under 65,000 clones, 90% seen once. The length of the CDR3 is 14 residues. From germline, CDR1 is SSHAT and CDR2 FNYEAQ (reference sequence). In the case of this clone: A read error may account for a junction end that differs from germline.

Sequenced here: peripheral blood, sampled in the second trimester of pregnancy. This sequence joins TRBV7-7 and TRBJ2-5; D possibly uses TRBD1 or TRBD2 (6 bases each). The source is a female donor in good health, enrolled as a control in a pregnancy study. The chain's CDR3 is CASSLGGPQETQYF. The CDR3 DNA reads TGTGCTAGCAGCTTAGGGGGGCCCCAAGAGACCCAGTACTTC.